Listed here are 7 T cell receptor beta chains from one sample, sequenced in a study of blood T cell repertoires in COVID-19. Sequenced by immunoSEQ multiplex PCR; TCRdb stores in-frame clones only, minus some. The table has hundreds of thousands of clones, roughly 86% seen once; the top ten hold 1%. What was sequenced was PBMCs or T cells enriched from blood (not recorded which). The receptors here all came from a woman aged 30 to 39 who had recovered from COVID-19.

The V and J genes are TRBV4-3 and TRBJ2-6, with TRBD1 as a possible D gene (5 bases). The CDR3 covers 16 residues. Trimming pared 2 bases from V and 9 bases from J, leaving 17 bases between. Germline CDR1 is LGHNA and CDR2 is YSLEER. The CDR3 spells CASSQTRVFPSNVLTF. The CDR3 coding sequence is TGCGCCAGCAGCCAAACCAGGGTTTTCCCGAGCAACGTCCTGACTTTC.

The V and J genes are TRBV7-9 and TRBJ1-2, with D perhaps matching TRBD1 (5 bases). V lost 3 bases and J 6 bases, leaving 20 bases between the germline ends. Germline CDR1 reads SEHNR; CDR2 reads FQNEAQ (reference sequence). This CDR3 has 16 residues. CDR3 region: CASSLGSGRIQDGYTF. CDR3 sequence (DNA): TGTGCCAGCAGCTTGGGTTCCGGGCGGATACAGGATGGCTACACCTTC. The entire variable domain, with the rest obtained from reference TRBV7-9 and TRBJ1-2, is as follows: DTGVSQNPRHKITKRGQNVTFRCDPISEHNRLYWYRQTLGQGPEFLTYFQNEAQLEKSRLLSDRFSAERPKGSFSTLEIQRTEQGDSAMYLCASSLGSGRIQDGYTFGSGTRLTVV.

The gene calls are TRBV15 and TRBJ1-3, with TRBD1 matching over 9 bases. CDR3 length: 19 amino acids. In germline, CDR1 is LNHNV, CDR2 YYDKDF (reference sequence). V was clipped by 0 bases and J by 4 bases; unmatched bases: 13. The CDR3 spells CATSRDRDRALRSGNTIYF. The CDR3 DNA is TGTGCCACCAGCAGAGATCGGGACAGGGCCCTTAGGTCCGGAAACACCATATATTTT.

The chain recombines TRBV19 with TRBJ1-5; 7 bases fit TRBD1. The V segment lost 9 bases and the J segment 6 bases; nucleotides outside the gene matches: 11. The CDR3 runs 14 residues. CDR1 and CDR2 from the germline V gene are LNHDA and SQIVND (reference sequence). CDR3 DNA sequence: TGTGCCAGCAAAACCAGACAGGGAGGTCAGCCCCAGCATTTT. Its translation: CASKTRQGGQPQHF.

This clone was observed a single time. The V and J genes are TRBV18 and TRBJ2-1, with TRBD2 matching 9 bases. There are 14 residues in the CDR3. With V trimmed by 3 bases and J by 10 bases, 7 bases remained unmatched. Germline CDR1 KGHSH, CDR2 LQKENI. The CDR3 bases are TGTGCCAGCTCACCGATAGCGGGAGAGGGGGAGCAGTTCTTC. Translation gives CASSPIAGEGEQFF.

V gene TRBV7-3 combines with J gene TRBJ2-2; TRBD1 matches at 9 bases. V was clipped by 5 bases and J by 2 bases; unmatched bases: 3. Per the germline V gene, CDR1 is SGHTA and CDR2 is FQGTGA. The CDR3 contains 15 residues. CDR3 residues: CASSRDRDNTGELFF. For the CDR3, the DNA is TGTGCCAGCAGCCGGGACAGGGACAACACCGGGGAGCTGTTTTTT.

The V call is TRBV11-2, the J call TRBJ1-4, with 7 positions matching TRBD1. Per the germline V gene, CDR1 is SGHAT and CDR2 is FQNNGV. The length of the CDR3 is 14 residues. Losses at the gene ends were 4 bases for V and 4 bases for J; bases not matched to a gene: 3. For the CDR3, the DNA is TGTGCCAGCAGCTGGACAGGATATAATGAAAAACTGTTTTTT. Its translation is CASSWTGYNEKLFF.